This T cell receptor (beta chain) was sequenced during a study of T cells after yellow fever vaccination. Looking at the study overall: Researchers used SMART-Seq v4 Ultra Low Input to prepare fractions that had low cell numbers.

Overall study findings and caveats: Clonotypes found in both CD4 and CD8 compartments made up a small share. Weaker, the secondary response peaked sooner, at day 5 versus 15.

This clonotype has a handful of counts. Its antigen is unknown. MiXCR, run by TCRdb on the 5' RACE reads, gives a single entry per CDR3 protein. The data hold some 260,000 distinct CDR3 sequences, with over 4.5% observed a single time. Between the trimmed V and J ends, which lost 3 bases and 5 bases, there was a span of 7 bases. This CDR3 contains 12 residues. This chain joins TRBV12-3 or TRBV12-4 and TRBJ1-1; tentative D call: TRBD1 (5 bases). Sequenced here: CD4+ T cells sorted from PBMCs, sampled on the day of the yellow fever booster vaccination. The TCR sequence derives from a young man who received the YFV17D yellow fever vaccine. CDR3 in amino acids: CASSFWGTEAFF. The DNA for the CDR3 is TGTGCCAGCAGTTTTTGGGGGACTGAAGCTTTCTTT.